A single T cell receptor beta chain is shown here with its context. Its antigen is not known. The hyperthyroidism patients had a new diagnosis of under 2 months' duration and were aged 18 to 65. Establishment of the diagnosis relied upon clinical symptoms, serum thyroxine, TRAb, thyroid ultrasound and orbital computed tomography. Germline V gives CDR1 SNHLY, CDR2 FYNNEI. Trimming took 4 bases from V and 4 from J; bases not matched to a gene: 4. The length of the CDR3 is 15 residues. The data stem from a study of Graves' ophthalmopathy and Graves' hyperthyroidism. Broader study findings: Built on 13 signatures, a model told ophthalmopathy apart from stable hyperthyroidism with about 91% sensitivity and approximately 81% specificity. Blood also contained most of the expanded thyroid clonotypes above 0.001 frequency.

RNA transcripts were the source from which TCR beta CDR3 regions were amplified. Investigators did first-round RT-PCR with HTBI primers, then second-round multiplex PCR. TCRdb fed the multiplex PCR reads into MiXCR, producing one record per CDR3 protein. The sample consists of around 1.1 million distinct CDR3 sequences, 35% to 45% of them appearing once. The chain carries TRBV2 and TRBJ2-2, with 9 bases fitting TRBD1. The source of this sequence is an adult man with Graves' hyperthyroidism. Sequencing input: peripheral blood or thyroid tissue (not recorded which). This CDR3 reads CASSGTGESTGELFF. CDR3 bases: TGTGCCAGCAGTGGGACAGGGGAATCCACCGGGGAGCTGTTTTTT.